These 9 T cell receptor beta chains were all obtained from the same sample, sequenced in a study of shared clonotypes between healthy human individuals. Repertoires were generated with immunoSEQ multiplex PCR, while TCRdb's copy carries only in-frame clones and drops some. The sample consists of approximately 2,000,000 clones, 92% of them appearing once. Sequences were obtained from naive CD4+ T cells from PBMCs. The subset is: CD45RA+ positively selected. The receptors stem from a young man in good health. Some clones in this sample may be carry-over from other donors' samples.

This clone was found once. A much bigger clone sits one base away, suggesting this may be a read error. This sequence joins TRBV7-9 and TRBJ2-5; D call uncertain. Near its end, the DNA agrees better with TRBJ2-7, so the J call may be wrong. Germline CDR1 and CDR2: SEHNR and FQNEAQ (reference sequence). The CDR3 is 10 residues long. In DNA form, the CDR3 reads TGTGCCAGCAGTAACTACGAGCAGTACTTC. As protein: CASSNYEQYF.

CDR3 in amino acids: CAILLPGREAFF. DNA for the CDR3: TGTGCCATCCTTCTCCCGGGCAGGGAAGCTTTCTTT. The rearrangement uses TRBV28 and TRBJ1-1; D unresolved. CDR1 MDHEN and CDR2 SYDVKM come from the germline V gene. Trimming cost V 10 bases and J 8 bases, with 17 bases left between them. There are 12 residues in the CDR3.

This rearrangement joins TRBV5-1 to TRBJ1-4, with TRBD1 matching over 7 bases. This CDR3 comprises 16 residues. Germline CDR1 is SGHRS and CDR2 is YFSETQ. V was pared by 4 bases and J by 7 bases, with 13 bases of the junction left unmatched. CDR3 nucleotides: TGCGCCAGCAGCCGGGACAGTCTAAATGAGGCTGAAAAACTGTTTTTT. Translation gives CASSRDSLNEAEKLFF.

The chain recombines TRBV5-5 with TRBJ2-7; the D is unclear. Trimming took off 9 bases at V and 2 bases at J, with 18 bases between the two ends. Germline V gene sequence: CDR1 SGHKS, CDR2 YYEKEE (reference sequence). This CDR3 has 14 amino acids. CDR3 sequence (DNA): TGTGCCACCTCCGGGCCGGACGTAACCTACGAGCAGTACTTC. It yields the protein CATSGPDVTYEQYF. Full variable domain (outside the CDR3, taken from reference TRBV5-5 and TRBJ2-7): DAGVTQSPTHLIKTRGQQVTLRCSPISGHKSVSWYQQVLGQGPQFIFQYYEKEERGRGNFPDRFSARQFPNYSSELNVNALLLGDSALYLCATSGPDVTYEQYFGPGTRLTVT.

As DNA, the CDR3 is TGTGCCAGCAGTTTATCAGGGAAGGCTGAGCAGTTCTTC. It specifies CASSLSGKAEQFF. This sequence joins TRBV28 and TRBJ2-1, with D possibly matching TRBD1 (5 bases). Germline V gene sequence: CDR1 MDHEN, CDR2 SYDVKM. Between the trimmed V and J ends, which lost 1 base and 9 bases, there was a span of 10 bases. This CDR3 spans 13 amino acids.

This clone was seen once. The chain employs TRBV19 and TRBJ1-2; TRBD1 agrees at 7 bases. Unmatched junction bases numbered 11, after V lost 7 bases and J lost 3 bases. CDR3 length equals 15 residues. CDR1 is LNHDA, CDR2 SQIVND, per germline (reference sequence). CDR3 region: CASTIGTGEYYGYTF. The CDR3 coding sequence is TGTGCCAGTACCATAGGTACAGGGGAGTACTATGGCTACACCTTC.

This clone came up a few times. The chain recombines TRBV28 with TRBJ1-2; tentatively, D is TRBD1 (6 bases). The length of the CDR3 is 11 residues. Per the germline V gene, CDR1 is MDHEN and CDR2 is SYDVKM. V dropped 7 bases and J dropped 6 bases, with 9 bases sitting between them. The CDR3 is CASMGDNGYTF. CDR3 sequence (DNA): TGTGCCAGCATGGGGGACAATGGCTACACCTTC.

V usage is TRBV6-1 and J usage is TRBJ2-1, with 10 bases matching TRBD1. V trimming: 8 bases; J trimming: 10 bases; junction bases outside the gene matches: 8. The CDR3 loop spans 13 amino acids. The germline V gene has CDR1 MNHNS and CDR2 SASEGT. This CDR3 reads CASYRTGGWEQFF. The CDR3 DNA reads TGTGCCAGCTATAGGACAGGGGGTTGGGAGCAGTTCTTC.

DNA of the CDR3: TGCGCCAGCAGTTTTGACAGGGCCGGGGAGCTGTTTTTT. Protein sequence: CASSFDRAGELFF. The chain links TRBV5-1 to TRBJ2-2; 7 nucleotides align to TRBD1. Per germline, CDR1 SGHRS and CDR2 YFSETQ. The V segment lost 5 bases and the J segment 6 bases; nucleotides outside the gene matches: 4. The CDR3 totals 13 residues.